This TCR beta chain was obtained from a study of cytomegalovirus exposure and HLA in healthy donors. The PCR was carried out with 60 Vbeta primers and 13 Jbeta primers. The repertoire was sequenced with immunoSEQ multiplex PCR; TCRdb's copy has only in-frame clones and lacks some. The repertoire has roughly 140,000 clones, more than 70% of them found once; the top ten carry 4.5% to 6%. Trimming took 3 bases from V and 0 from J, leaving 11 bases between them. Germline V gives CDR1 LGHNA, CDR2 YNFKEQ. The CDR3 runs to 15 residues. Participants comprised healthy donors of bone marrow. This chain uses TRBV4-2 with TRBJ1-2; maybe TRBD1 (5 bases). The material sequenced was PBMCs. The sequence came from a woman aged 45-59 years in good health and CMV-seronegative. CDR3 DNA: TGTGCCAGCAGCCAGGGGCTGGAAACTAACTATGGCTACACCTTC. Translating it yields CASSQGLETNYGYTF.